The sequence of this TCR beta chain was determined in a study of control samples from healthy donors and cancer patients (dated by TCRdb to 2020 to 2021). About this clone: Its binding antigen is unknown. Nothing much larger sits one base from this clone, and base qualities are not available.

From the germline V gene, CDR1 is SGHDN and CDR2 is FVKESK. From cysteine to phenylalanine, the CDR3 is 15 amino acids long. Only the CDR3 DNA stays, 45 bases, in frame from base 1. V ends up 7 bases short and J 7 bases short, with an unmatched junction base count of 8. Preparation of the library involved the immunoSEQ multiplex PCR assay. As stored in TCRdb, this immuneACCESS dataset retains in-frame rearrangements with V and J assigned. A fraction of the clones does not appear; measured against another copy, unresolved V genes explain less than half of the discrepancy, and the remainder lacks a known reason. The sample includes 99,000 or so clones, with 83% observed a single time. Of the sample, approximately 13% falls within the top ten clones.

The chain couples TRBV14 to TRBJ1-6, with 9 bases matching TRBD1. The source is a woman between 50 and 59 years old in good health. Sequenced input: blood. Here the CDR3 is given as CASNAATGGNSPLHF. In nucleotides, the sequence is TGTGCCAGCAATGCGGCGACAGGGGGGAATTCACCCCTCCACTTT.